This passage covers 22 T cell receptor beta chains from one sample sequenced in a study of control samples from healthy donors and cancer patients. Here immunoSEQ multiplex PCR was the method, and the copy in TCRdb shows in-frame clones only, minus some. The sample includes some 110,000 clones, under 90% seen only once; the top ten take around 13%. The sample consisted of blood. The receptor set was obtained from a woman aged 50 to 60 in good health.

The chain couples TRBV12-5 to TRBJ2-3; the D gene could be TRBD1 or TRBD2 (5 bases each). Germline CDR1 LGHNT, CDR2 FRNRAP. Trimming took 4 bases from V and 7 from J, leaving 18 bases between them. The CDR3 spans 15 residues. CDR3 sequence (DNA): TGTGCTAGTGGTTCGCCCGGGACCCTCAAGAATACGCAGTATTTT. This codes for CASGSPGTLKNTQYF.

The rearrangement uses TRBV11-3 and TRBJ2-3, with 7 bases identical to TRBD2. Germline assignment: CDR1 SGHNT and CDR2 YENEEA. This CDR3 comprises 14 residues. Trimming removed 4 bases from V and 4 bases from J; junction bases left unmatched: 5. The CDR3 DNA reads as TGTGCCAGCAGCTCCCCGCGGGAGTCAGATACGCAGTATTTT. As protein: CASSSPRESDTQYF.

The CDR3 sequence is CAISDPGRGTGELFF. The CDR3 DNA is TGTGCCATCAGTGACCCGGGTCGAGGCACCGGGGAGCTGTTTTTT. The chain has TRBV10-3 and TRBJ2-2; D unresolved. The CDR3 runs to 15 residues. Germline CDR1 is ENHRY and CDR2 is SYGVKD. V gave up 3 bases and J gave up 4 bases, with 12 bases separating them.

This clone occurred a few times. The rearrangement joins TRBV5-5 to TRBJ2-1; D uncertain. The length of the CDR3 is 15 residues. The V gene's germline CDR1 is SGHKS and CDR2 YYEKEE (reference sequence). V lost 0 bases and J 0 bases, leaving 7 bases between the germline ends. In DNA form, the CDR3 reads TGTGCCAGCAGCTTGGACACAGTCTCCTACAATGAGCAGTTCTTC. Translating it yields CASSLDTVSYNEQFF.

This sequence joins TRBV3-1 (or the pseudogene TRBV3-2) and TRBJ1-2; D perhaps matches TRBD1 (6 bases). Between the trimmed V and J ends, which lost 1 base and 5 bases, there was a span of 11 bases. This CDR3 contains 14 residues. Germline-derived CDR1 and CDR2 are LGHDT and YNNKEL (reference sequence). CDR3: CASSQVGGTYGYTF. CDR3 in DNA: TGTGCCAGCAGCCAAGTGGGAGGGACATATGGCTACACCTTC.

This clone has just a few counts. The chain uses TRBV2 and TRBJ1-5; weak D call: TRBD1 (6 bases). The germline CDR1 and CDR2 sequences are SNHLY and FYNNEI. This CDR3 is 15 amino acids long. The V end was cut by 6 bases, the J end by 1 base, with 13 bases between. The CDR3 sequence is CASRGGVASNQPQHF. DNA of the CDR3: TGTGCCAGCAGAGGGGGGGTGGCCAGCAATCAGCCCCAGCATTTT.

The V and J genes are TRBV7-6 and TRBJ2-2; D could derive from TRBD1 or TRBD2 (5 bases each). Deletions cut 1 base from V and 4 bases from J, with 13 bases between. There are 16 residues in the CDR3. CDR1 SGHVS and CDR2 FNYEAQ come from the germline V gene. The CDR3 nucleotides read TGTGCCAGCAGCTTAGTCGTAGGGGCGGGCACCGGGGAGCTGTTTTTT. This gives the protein CASSLVVGAGTGELFF.

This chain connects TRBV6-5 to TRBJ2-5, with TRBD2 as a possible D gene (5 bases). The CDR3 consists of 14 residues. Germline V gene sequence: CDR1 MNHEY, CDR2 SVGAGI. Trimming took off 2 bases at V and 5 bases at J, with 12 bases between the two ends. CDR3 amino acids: CASSYLDSAETQYF. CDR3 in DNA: TGTGCCAGCAGTTACCTGGATAGCGCGGAGACCCAGTACTTC.

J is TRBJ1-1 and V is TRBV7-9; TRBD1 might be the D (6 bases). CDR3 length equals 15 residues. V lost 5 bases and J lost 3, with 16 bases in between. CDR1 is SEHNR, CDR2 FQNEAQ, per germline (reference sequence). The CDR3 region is CASSPTPGADTEAFF. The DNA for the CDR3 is TGTGCCAGCAGCCCGACTCCGGGGGCGGACACTGAAGCTTTCTTT. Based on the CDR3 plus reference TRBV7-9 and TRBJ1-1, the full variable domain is DTGVSQNPRHKITKRGQNVTFRCDPISEHNRLYWYRQTLGQGPEFLTYFQNEAQLEKSRLLSDRFSAERPKGSFSTLEIQRTEQGDSAMYLCASSPTPGADTEAFFGQGTRLTVV.

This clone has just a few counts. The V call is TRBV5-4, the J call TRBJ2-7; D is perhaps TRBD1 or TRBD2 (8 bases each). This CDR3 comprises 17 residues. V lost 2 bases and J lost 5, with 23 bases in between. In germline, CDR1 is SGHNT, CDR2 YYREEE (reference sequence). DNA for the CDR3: TGTGCCAGCAGCTTCGGGGACAGGTTTAGCGGGGCCCACGAGCAGTACTTC. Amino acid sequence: CASSFGDRFSGAHEQYF.

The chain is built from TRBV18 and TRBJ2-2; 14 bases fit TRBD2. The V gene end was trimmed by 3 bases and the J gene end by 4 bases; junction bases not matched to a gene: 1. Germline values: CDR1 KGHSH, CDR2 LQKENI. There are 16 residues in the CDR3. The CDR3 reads CASSPGTSGSTGELFF. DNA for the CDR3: TGTGCCAGCTCACCGGGGACTAGCGGGAGCACCGGGGAGCTGTTTTTT.

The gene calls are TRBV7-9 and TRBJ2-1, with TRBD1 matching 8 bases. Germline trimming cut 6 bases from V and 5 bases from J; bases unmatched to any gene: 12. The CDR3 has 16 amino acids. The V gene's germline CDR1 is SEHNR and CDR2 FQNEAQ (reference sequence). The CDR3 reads CASSPQGAGFDNEQFF. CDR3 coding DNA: TGTGCCAGCAGTCCCCAGGGGGCGGGATTTGACAATGAGCAGTTCTTC.

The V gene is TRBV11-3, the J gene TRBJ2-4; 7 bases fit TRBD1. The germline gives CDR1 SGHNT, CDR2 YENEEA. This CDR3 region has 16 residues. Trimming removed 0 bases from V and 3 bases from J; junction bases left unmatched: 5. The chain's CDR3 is CASSLDLGTDKNIQYF. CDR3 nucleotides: TGTGCCAGCAGCTTAGATCTGGGGACAGACAAAAACATTCAGTACTTC.

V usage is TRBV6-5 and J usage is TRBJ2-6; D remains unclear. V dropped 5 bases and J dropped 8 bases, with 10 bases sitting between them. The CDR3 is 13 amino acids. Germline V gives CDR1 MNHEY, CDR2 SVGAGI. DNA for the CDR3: TGTGCCAGCAGTAACCCTCCTCCCAACGTCCTGACTTTC. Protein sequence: CASSNPPPNVLTF.

CDR3 sequence (DNA): TGTGCCAGCAGCTTAGCCCCAGAAATCTATGGCTACACCTTC. It codes for CASSLAPEIYGYTF. The chain links TRBV11-2 to TRBJ1-2; D gene unclear. The CDR3 consists of 14 residues. The ends were cut back, 1 base at V and 4 bases at J, with 10 bases in the middle. The germline V gene has CDR1 SGHAT and CDR2 FQNNGV.

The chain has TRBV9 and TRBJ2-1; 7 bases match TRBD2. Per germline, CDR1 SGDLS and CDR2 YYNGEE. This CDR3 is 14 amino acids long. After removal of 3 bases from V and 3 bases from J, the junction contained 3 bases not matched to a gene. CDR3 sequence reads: CASSDLAGYNEQFF. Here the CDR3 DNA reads TGTGCCAGCAGCGATTTAGCGGGCTACAATGAGCAGTTCTTC. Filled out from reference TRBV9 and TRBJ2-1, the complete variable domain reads DSGVTQTPKHLITATGQRVTLRCSPRSGDLSVYWYQQSLDQGLQFLIQYYNGEERAKGNILERFSAQQFPDLHSELNLSSLELGDSALYFCASSDLAGYNEQFFGPGTRLTVL.

The CDR3 DNA reads as TGTGCCAGCAGCGTAGAATGGGGGAGCTCCTATAATTCACCCCTCCACTTT. Encoded protein: CASSVEWGSSYNSPLHF. The chain couples TRBV9 to TRBJ1-6, with D perhaps matching TRBD1 (5 bases). Germline values: CDR1 SGDLS, CDR2 YYNGEE. V dropped 0 bases and J dropped 0 bases, with 10 bases sitting between them. This CDR3 contains 17 residues.

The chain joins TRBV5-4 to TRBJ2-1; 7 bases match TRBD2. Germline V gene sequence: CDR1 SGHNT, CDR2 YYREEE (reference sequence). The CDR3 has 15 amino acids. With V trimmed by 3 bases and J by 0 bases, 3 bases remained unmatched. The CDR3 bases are TGTGCCAGCAGCTCGGAGCGGGGCTCCTACAATGAGCAGTTCTTC. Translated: CASSSERGSYNEQFF.

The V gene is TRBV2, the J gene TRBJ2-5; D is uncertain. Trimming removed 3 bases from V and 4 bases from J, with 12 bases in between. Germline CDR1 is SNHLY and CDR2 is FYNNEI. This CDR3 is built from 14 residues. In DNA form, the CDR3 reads TGTGCCAGCAGTGAGAACGGCAGAGGAGAGACCCAGTACTTC. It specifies CASSENGRGETQYF. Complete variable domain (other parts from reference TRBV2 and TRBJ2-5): EPEVTQTPSHQVTQMGQEVILRCVPISNHLYFYWYRQILGQKVEFLVSFYNNEISEKSEIFDDQFSVERPDGSNFTLKIRSTKLEDSAMYFCASSENGRGETQYFGPGTRLLVL.

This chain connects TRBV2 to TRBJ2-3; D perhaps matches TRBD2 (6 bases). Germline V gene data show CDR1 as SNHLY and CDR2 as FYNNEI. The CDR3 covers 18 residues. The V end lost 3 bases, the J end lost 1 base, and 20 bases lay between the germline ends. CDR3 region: CASSDSRLSGGGTDTQYF. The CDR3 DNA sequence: TGTGCCAGCAGTGATAGCCGGCTTTCAGGCGGGGGCACAGATACGCAGTATTTT. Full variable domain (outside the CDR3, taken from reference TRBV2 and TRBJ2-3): EPEVTQTPSHQVTQMGQEVILRCVPISNHLYFYWYRQILGQKVEFLVSFYNNEISEKSEIFDDQFSVERPDGSNFTLKIRSTKLEDSAMYFCASSDSRLSGGGTDTQYFGPGTRLTVL.

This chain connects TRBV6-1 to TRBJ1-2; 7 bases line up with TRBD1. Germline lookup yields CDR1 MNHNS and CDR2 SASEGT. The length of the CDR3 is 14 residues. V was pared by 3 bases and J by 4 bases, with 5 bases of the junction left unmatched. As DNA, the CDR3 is TGTGCCAGCAGTGACCGGCGGGACAGCTATGGCTACACCTTC. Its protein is CASSDRRDSYGYTF.

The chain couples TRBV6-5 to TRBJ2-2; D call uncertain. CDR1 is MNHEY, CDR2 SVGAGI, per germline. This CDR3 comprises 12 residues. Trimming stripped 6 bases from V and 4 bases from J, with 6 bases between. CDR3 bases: TGTGCCAGCAGCAGAGGCACCGGGGAGCTGTTTTTT. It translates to CASSRGTGELFF.